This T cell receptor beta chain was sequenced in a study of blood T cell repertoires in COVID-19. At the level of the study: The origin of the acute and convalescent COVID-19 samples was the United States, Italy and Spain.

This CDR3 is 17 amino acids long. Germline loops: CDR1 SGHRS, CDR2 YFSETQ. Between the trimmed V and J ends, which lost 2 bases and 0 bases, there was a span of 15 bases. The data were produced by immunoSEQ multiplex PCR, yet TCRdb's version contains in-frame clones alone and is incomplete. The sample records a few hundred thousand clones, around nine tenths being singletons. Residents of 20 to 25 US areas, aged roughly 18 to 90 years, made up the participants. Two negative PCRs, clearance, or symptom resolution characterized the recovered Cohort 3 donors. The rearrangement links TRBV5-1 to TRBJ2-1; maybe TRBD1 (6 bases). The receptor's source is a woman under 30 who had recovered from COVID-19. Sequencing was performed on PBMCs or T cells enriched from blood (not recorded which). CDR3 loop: CASSLSWTVSSYNEQFF. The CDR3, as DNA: TGCGCCAGCAGCTTATCATGGACAGTGAGCTCCTACAATGAGCAGTTCTTC.